This TCR beta chain was sequenced in a study of graft-versus-host responses after intestinal transplantation. Study overall: Once they had received anti-thymocyte globulin induction, all recipients took tacrolimus and steroids for about three years.

Using immunoSEQ multiplex PCR, the repertoire was profiled, and TCRdb retains in-frame clones only, with some absent. There are approximately 100,000 clones in the sample; roughly 93% occur only once, and roughly 1% lies in the top ten. In regard to this clone: Its matching antigen is unknown. The identical CDR3 is also encoded by other nucleotide sequences in the sample.

V was pared by 2 bases and J by 3 bases, with 8 bases between. This CDR3 region has 14 residues. CDR1 and CDR2 (germline): MNHEY, SMNVEV (reference sequence). The study's findings and limits: GvH clones surfaced in recipient marrow, some emerging earlier in ileum or blood.

The clonotype comes from a human donor who received an intestinal transplant. Sequencing used unstimulated CD8+ T cells sorted from spleen or lymph node cells, obtained before intestinal transplant. This chain joins TRBV27 and TRBJ2-1; possibly TRBD2 for D (5 bases). The CDR3 nucleotides read TGTGCCAGCAGTTTAGCGGGTAGCTACAATGAGCAGTTCTTC. As protein: CASSLAGSYNEQFF.